The 11 T cell receptor beta chains reported below all come from one sample, sequenced in a study of early T cells in non-severe SARS-CoV-2 infection. One entry per CDR3 protein results from TCRdb running MiXCR on the 5' RACE reads. Seen here are roughly 90,000 distinct CDR3 sequences, roughly 13% observed once, and the top ten hold roughly 3%. Material for sequencing was whole blood. These receptors originate from an adult who was a healthcare worker with PCR-confirmed SARS-CoV-2 infection or an uninfected control (not recorded which).

In this sample, this clonotype turned up many times. This chain joins TRBV12-3 or TRBV12-4 and TRBJ1-2, with no clear D. Trimming took off 6 bases at V and 0 bases at J, with 8 bases between the two ends. CDR3 length equals 13 residues. Written as DNA, the CDR3 is TGTGCCAGCAGCCCGGATCCTAACTATGGCTACACCTTC. It encodes CASSPDPNYGYTF.

This clonotype came up many times. The chain joins TRBV18 to TRBJ1-1, with 9 positions matching TRBD1. With 1 base clipped from V and 5 bases from J, the junction kept 17 bases outside the gene matches. Germline V CDR1 and CDR2: KGHSH, LQKENI. The CDR3 extends over 19 amino acids. Written as DNA, the CDR3 is TGTGCCAGCTCACCACAGGAATTACAGGGGGCGTTTGTGATGACTGAAGCTTTCTTT. Its translation: CASSPQELQGAFVMTEAFF. The full variable domain, its missing parts supplied by reference TRBV18 and TRBJ1-1, is NAGVMQNPRHLVRRRGQEARLRCSPMKGHSHVYWYRQLPEEGLKFMVYLQKENIIDESGMPKERFSAEFPKEGPSILRIQQVVRGDSAAYFCASSPQELQGAFVMTEAFFGQGTRLTVV.

This clonotype was observed a handful of times. The chain combines TRBV19 with TRBJ2-5; D is uncertain. From germline, CDR1 is LNHDA and CDR2 SQIVND (reference sequence). This CDR3 region has 10 residues. V was trimmed by 11 bases and J by 9 bases, leaving 13 bases between them. CDR3 DNA sequence: TGTGCCTGCCCAACCCGGCCCCAGTACTTC. Protein product: CACPTRPQYF.

This clonotype was counted ten times or more. This sequence joins TRBV20-1 and TRBJ2-4, with TRBD1 matching 7 bases. The CDR3 contains 15 residues. Germline loops: CDR1 DFQATT, CDR2 SNEGSKA (reference sequence). Trimming at V came to 6 bases and at J to 5 bases, leaving 13 bases not matched to a gene. The CDR3 DNA follows: TGCAGTGCCAACCCCCGGGGACAGAACCAAAACATTCAGTACTTC. The encoded protein is CSANPRGQNQNIQYF.

This clonotype was picked up a small number of times. This rearrangement joins TRBV11-2 to TRBJ2-5; D tentatively reads TRBD1 or TRBD2 (5 bases each). The V end was cut by 2 bases, the J end by 2 bases, with 9 bases between. Per the germline V gene, CDR1 is SGHAT and CDR2 is FQNNGV. This CDR3 region has 14 residues. In DNA form, the CDR3 reads TGTGCCAGCAGCTTATTGGGACGGCAAGAGACCCAGTACTTC. It encodes CASSLLGRQETQYF.

This clonotype was recorded at least ten times. The chain combines TRBV19 with TRBJ1-5; D remains ambiguous. This CDR3 is built from 15 residues. In germline, CDR1 is LNHDA, CDR2 SQIVND (reference sequence). Trimming removed 5 bases from V and 0 bases from J, with 11 bases in between. CDR3 loop: CASSSPRYSNQPQHF. CDR3 in DNA: TGTGCCAGTAGTTCACCCCGGTATAGCAATCAGCCCCAGCATTTT.

The sample holds many counts of this clonotype. The chain employs TRBV20-1 and TRBJ2-2, with D unresolved. CDR3 length: 13 residues. Germline V lookup: CDR1 DFQATT, CDR2 SNEGSKA (reference sequence). The V and J ends lost 5 bases and 6 bases respectively, with 13 bases between them. Here the CDR3 reads CSAGTQVAGELFF. CDR3 sequence (DNA): TGCAGTGCTGGAACCCAAGTGGCCGGGGAGCTGTTTTTT.

The table lists this clonotype with many counts. The rearrangement joins TRBV24-1 to TRBJ2-3; TRBD2 aligns across 11 bases. CDR3 length: 16 residues. Per germline, CDR1 KGHDR and CDR2 SFDVKD. V lost 1 base, J lost 6 bases, and 5 bases stayed unmatched. CDR3 in amino acids: CATSDLTSGSRDTQYF. The CDR3 bases are TGTGCCACCAGTGATTTAACTAGCGGGAGTAGGGATACGCAGTATTTT.

J is TRBJ2-3 and V is TRBV21-1; the table's D call, TRBD2, was not checked against the DNA. TRBV21-1 is an annotated pseudogene. This CDR3 is 16 amino acids long. CDR3 sequence (DNA): TGTGCCAGCAGAGATTCTACTAGCGGGAGTTCGGATACGCAGTATTTT. Amino acids: CASRDSTSGSSDTQYF.

The genes are TRBV5-1 and TRBJ2-7; TRBD1 agrees at 9 bases. Trimming removed 3 bases from V and 4 bases from J; junction bases left unmatched: 2. Germline-derived CDR1 and CDR2 are SGHRS and YFSETQ. This CDR3 comprises 13 residues. Here the CDR3 reads CASSSGTGYEQYF. The CDR3 DNA reads as TGCGCCAGCAGCTCCGGGACAGGGTACGAGCAGTACTTC.

This rearrangement joins TRBV6-1 to TRBJ2-5; no definite D call. Trimming removed 4 bases from V and 5 bases from J, with 11 bases in between. The germline CDR1 and CDR2 sequences are MNHNS and SASEGT. This CDR3 comprises 13 residues. The CDR3 here is CASSARKDETQYF. As DNA, the CDR3 is TGTGCCAGCAGTGCTCGGAAGGACGAGACCCAGTACTTC.